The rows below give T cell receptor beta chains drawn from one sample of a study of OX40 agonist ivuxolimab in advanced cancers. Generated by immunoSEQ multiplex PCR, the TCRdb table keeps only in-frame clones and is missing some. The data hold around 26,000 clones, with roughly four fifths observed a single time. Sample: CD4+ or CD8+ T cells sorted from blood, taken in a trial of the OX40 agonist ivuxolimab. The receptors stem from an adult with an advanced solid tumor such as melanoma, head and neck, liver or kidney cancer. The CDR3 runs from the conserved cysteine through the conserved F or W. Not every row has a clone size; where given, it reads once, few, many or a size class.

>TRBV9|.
CASSVRAGRTDTQYF
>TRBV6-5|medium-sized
CASSQTSGSVNEQFF
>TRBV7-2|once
CASSYRETQYF
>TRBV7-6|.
CASSLSLAGGPKADTQYF
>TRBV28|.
CASRGGQDFNQPQHF
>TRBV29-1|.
CSVATGSEKLFF
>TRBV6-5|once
CASSYSPLTHTYGYTF
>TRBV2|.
CASTEQGQQYF
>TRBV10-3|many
CAISGQEDGNQPQHF
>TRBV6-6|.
CASSYSQNEQFF